The 2 T cell receptor beta chains listed next were all sequenced from one sample in a study of Graves' ophthalmopathy and Graves' hyperthyroidism. From RNA, the CDR3 regions of TCR beta chains were amplified and sequenced. HTBI-primed first-round RT-PCR preceded second-round multiplex PCR. TCRdb called the multiplex PCR reads again in MiXCR, with one record for every CDR3 protein. The sample includes about 740,000 distinct CDR3 sequences, roughly two fifths of them seen just once. Material for sequencing was peripheral blood. The receptors shown here come from an adult man with Graves' ophthalmopathy.

The chain combines TRBV11-1 with TRBJ2-7; 8 nucleotides agree with TRBD2. There are 15 residues in the CDR3. After removal of 4 bases from V and 4 bases from J, the junction contained 9 bases not matched to a gene. Germline V CDR1 and CDR2: SGHAT, FQDESV (reference sequence). CDR3 DNA sequence: TGTGCCAGCAGCTCCCGAGCGGGAGCAACTTACGAGCAGTACTTC. It yields the protein CASSSRAGATYEQYF.

This clonotype was counted at least ten times. This sequence joins TRBV10-3 and TRBJ2-5; D is possibly TRBD1 (5 bases). From germline, CDR1 is ENHRY and CDR2 SYGVKD. This CDR3 is 15 amino acids long. Trimming removed 0 bases at V and 5 bases at J, with 13 bases between. The CDR3, as DNA: TGTGCCATCAGTGAGTCGCAGGGCTCGGCGGAGACCCAGTACTTC. Protein product: CAISESQGSAETQYF.